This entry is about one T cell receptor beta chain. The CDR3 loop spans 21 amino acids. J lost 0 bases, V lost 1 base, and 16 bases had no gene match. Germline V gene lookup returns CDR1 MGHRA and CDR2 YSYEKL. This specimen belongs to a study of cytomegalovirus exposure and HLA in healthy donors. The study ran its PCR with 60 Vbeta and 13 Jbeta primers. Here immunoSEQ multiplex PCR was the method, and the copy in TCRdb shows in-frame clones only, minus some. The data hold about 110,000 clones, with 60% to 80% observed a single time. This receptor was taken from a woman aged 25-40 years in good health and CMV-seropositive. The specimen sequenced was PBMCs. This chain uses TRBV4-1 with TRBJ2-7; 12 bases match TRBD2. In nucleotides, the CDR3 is TGCGCCAGCAGCCAAGTGTTGATCGGACTAGCGGGATTCCTGAGCTCCTACGAGCAGTACTTC. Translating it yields CASSQVLIGLAGFLSSYEQYF.